This TCR beta chain was identified in a study of T cell responses to AZD1222 COVID-19 vaccine. V lost 0 bases, J lost 13 bases, and 18 bases stayed unmatched. Germline lookup yields CDR1 SGHTS and CDR2 YDEGEE. This CDR3 has 16 amino acids. Study results and caveats: Only 5 or 6 people who got AZD1222 tested seropositive at baseline.

Repertoires were generated with immunoSEQ multiplex PCR, while TCRdb's copy carries only in-frame clones and drops some. Of about 120,000 clones listed, 80% to 90% are singletons. Concerning this clone itself: Its antigen is not identified.

The source was peripheral blood, collected on day 0 of MenACWY control vaccination. This TCR was sampled from an adult in good health. This chain connects TRBV5-8 to TRBJ1-2; TRBD1 agrees at 7 bases. CDR3 region: CASSLGLRVAGTAFTF. The CDR3 nucleotides are TGTGCCAGCAGCTTGGGTTTACGTGTCGCCGGGACAGCCTTCACCTTC.